This T cell receptor (beta chain) was recovered during a study of vaccination effects on CD4 cells after COVID-19 (dated 2022 in TCRdb). Concerning the study at large: Two doses of either the BNT162b2 or the mRNA-1273 mRNA SARS-CoV-2 vaccine were administered to participants. Cultures from other donors in the study were sequenced using the Oncomine TCR Beta short-read assay on an Illumina iSeq 100. SARS-CoV-2 spike-specific CD4+ TCR repertoires from before and after mRNA vaccination were compared in COVID-19 convalescent patients and in infection-naive vaccine recipients. The full study included 10 COVID-19 convalescent patients and a few SARS-CoV-2-naive healthy vaccine recipients. In a couple of convalescent patients, pre-vaccine samples were collected 16 days and one week ahead of the first dose, 142 and 148 days after COVID-19 diagnosis.

The CDR3 measures 17 amino acids from cysteine to phenylalanine. Only the CDR3 DNA is retained, 51 bases long and in frame from the first base. Between the V and J ends, shortened by 0 bases and 3 bases respectively, the junction contains 19 bases. From the germline V gene, CDR1 is SGHRS and CDR2 is YFSETQ. Regarding this clone: It lacks a known antigen. Qualities for individual bases were not recorded, and no much larger clone is one base off.

The library was made by the immunoSEQ multiplex PCR assay. DNA from the cultured, isolated CD4+ T cells was subjected to TCR beta CDR3 sequencing. As for the original processing: Non-productive TCR sequences were discarded, and reads were trimmed to the CDR3 region, with only CDR3s of 7 or more amino acids retained. The MANAFEST web app was used to identify antigen-specific clonotypes by comparing expansion in peptide wells with expansion in reference cultures. Positive clones required FDR<0.05 expansion versus reference and all other wells, odds ratio above 5, and frequency above 0.1% in two replicate wells. Cross-reactive clonotypes were defined as significantly expanded in SARS-CoV-2 spike wells and in at least one common cold coronavirus spike condition. Levenshtein distance calculated with the stringdist R package was used to assess CDR3 similarity, and unrooted trees were constructed with ape in R 3.6.1. The table was pulled from immuneACCESS by TCRdb, which kept in-frame rearrangements only. Such tables lose some clones; where checked, under half of the loss comes from unresolved V genes, and the rest has no known cause. V and J calls and clone size come straight from that table; D and trimming were deduced from the DNA. This sample lists roughly 24,000 clones; roughly three quarters were detected once. Together, the top ten hold 15% to 20% of the sample.

In the ViraFEST assay, PBMC were stimulated with viral peptide pools, and TCR sequencing was then used to find antigen-specific CD4+ T cell clonotypes based on their expansion. After less than 13 days of culture, CD4+ T cells were isolated with the EasySep CD4+ T cell isolation kit. Convalescent patients had PCR-confirmed SARS-CoV-2 infection between March and December 2020, before Alpha, Beta and Delta variants emerged in the United States. Approximately 2.1 million PBMC per well were cultured in IMDM with about 4.8% human AB serum, about 9.4 IU/ml IL-2 and gentamicin, plus 10 ug/ml peptides. Half of the culture medium was replaced with fresh IL-2-containing medium on days 3 and 7. Unless otherwise noted, each peptide stimulation condition was cultured in triplicate wells. PBMC were separated from whole blood using Ficoll-Paque Plus gradient centrifugation and were then either cryopreserved at -140C or used fresh. The overlapping peptide pools covered the spike proteins of SARS-CoV-2 and of the common cold coronaviruses HCoV-NL63, HCoV-OC43 and HCoV-229E. Genomic DNA was extracted from cultured CD4+ T cells with the QIAamp micro DNA kit.

On the study overall, not on this receptor specifically: Limitations of the study were the small number of convalescent patients and the absence of early post-infection timepoints. Clones induced by infection and clones induced by vaccination both contracted markedly at late timepoints after vaccination, which fits with T cell responses waning over time. In convalescent patients, the post-vaccine spike-reactive repertoire was composed mainly of new vaccine-induced clones that were largely distinct from infection-induced clones.

This material consisted of CD4+ T cells from PBMCs cultured with SARS-CoV-2 spike peptides, taken before COVID-19 vaccination. The sample's cell subset or site label, in plain terms: SARS-CoV-2 spike overlapping peptide pool stimulation. The rearrangement combines TRBV5-1 with TRBJ2-7; the D segment could be TRBD2, given 5 matching bases. The clonotype comes from a human donor who had a prior SARS-CoV-2 infection. CDR3 protein: CASSLVSGRVSVYEQYF. The bases are TGCGCCAGCAGCTTGGTAAGCGGAAGGGTGTCTGTCTACGAGCAGTACTTC.